These 21 T cell receptor beta chains came from one sample sequenced in a study of OX40 agonist ivuxolimab in advanced cancers. Libraries were prepared by immunoSEQ multiplex PCR; TCRdb keeps only in-frame clonotypes and omits some of them. Among 55,000 to 75,000 clones, 85% to 95% were seen once, and the ten largest hold around a quarter. Here the sequenced sample was CD4+ or CD8+ T cells sorted from blood, taken in a trial of the OX40 agonist ivuxolimab. The source is an adult with an advanced solid tumor such as melanoma, head and neck, liver or kidney cancer.

The chain combines TRBV4-2 with TRBJ2-7; TRBD2 matches 13 bases. Trimming at V came to 0 bases and at J to 6 bases, leaving 5 bases not matched to a gene. This CDR3 has 16 amino acids. Germline V gene sequence: CDR1 LGHNA, CDR2 YNFKEQ. CDR3 amino acids: CASSQELLAGGSEQYF. Written as DNA, the CDR3 is TGTGCCAGCAGCCAAGAGCTACTAGCGGGAGGGAGCGAGCAGTACTTC.

This chain joins TRBV30 and TRBJ2-1, with D perhaps TRBD1 (6 bases). The CDR3 covers 13 residues. V lost 8 bases, J lost 10 bases, and 21 bases lay in between. From germline, CDR1 is GTSNPN and CDR2 SVGIG (reference sequence). In DNA form, the CDR3 reads TGTGCCGGCAGGGGACCCAACTTTGGGGAGCAGTTCTTC. Amino acids: CAGRGPNFGEQFF.

The chain has TRBV19 and TRBJ2-7, with D unclear. The CDR3 has 11 amino acids. Germline CDR1 is LNHDA and CDR2 is SQIVND (reference sequence). V lost 6 bases and J 4 bases, leaving 7 bases between the germline ends. The chain's CDR3 is CASRGSYEQYF. DNA for the CDR3: TGTGCCAGTAGGGGAAGTTACGAGCAGTACTTC.

This rearrangement joins TRBV13 to TRBJ2-3, with no clear D. With 0 bases removed from V and 2 bases from J, the gap between germline ends came to 0 bases. The CDR3 is 12 amino acids. Germline CDR1 is PRHDT and CDR2 is FYEKMQ (reference sequence). CDR3 sequence reads: CASSLGTDTQYF. CDR3 nucleotides: TGTGCCAGCAGCTTAGGCACAGATACGCAGTATTTT.

The CDR3 bases are TGTGCCAGCAGTGCAAGGGGTCTCGGCAATCAGCCCCAGCATTTT. It yields the protein CASSARGLGNQPQHF. The chain employs TRBV6-1 and TRBJ1-5; TRBD1 might be the D (5 bases). Germline lookup yields CDR1 MNHNS and CDR2 SASEGT. The V end lost 4 bases, the J end lost 2 bases, and 12 bases lay between the germline ends. CDR3 length: 15 amino acids.

The genes are TRBV27 and TRBJ2-7; D not certain. The CDR3 consists of 15 residues. V dropped 6 bases and J dropped 0 bases, with 15 bases sitting between them. Per germline, CDR1 MNHEY and CDR2 SMNVEV (reference sequence). CDR3 loop: CASRPKAQSSYEQYF. Written as DNA, the CDR3 is TGTGCCAGCAGGCCTAAGGCCCAGAGCTCCTACGAGCAGTACTTC.

DNA of the CDR3: TGTGCCAGCAGCTTTCCGGACGCTCGTGGAAACACCATATATTTT. Encoded protein: CASSFPDARGNTIYF. The V gene is TRBV5-6, the J gene TRBJ1-3; D gene ambiguous. The V end lost 2 bases, the J end lost 3 bases, and 12 bases lay between the germline ends. The CDR3 has 15 residues. Germline CDR1 and CDR2: SGHDT and YYEEEE.

The rearrangement uses TRBV11-2 and TRBJ1-3; D gene ambiguous. Germline V gene sequence: CDR1 SGHAT, CDR2 FQNNGV. This CDR3 has 17 residues. V was trimmed by 3 bases and J by 0 bases, leaving 15 bases between them. This chain's CDR3 is CASSFSRAGSSGNTIYF. CDR3 in DNA: TGTGCCAGCAGCTTCTCCCGGGCGGGTAGCTCTGGAAACACCATATATTTT.

The chain carries TRBV5-1 and TRBJ2-1; D is unresolved. Germline loops: CDR1 SGHRS, CDR2 YFSETQ. Deletions cut 0 bases from V and 4 bases from J, with 11 bases between. This CDR3 is built from 15 residues. CDR3 sequence: CASSLVGRMYNEQFF. As DNA, the CDR3 is TGCGCCAGCAGCTTGGTGGGCCGGATGTACAATGAGCAGTTCTTC.

This chain connects TRBV9 to TRBJ2-3; D is unclear. The length of the CDR3 is 13 residues. Trimming stripped 3 bases from V and 6 bases from J, with 11 bases between. CDR1 SGDLS and CDR2 YYNGEE come from the germline V gene. CDR3 region: CASSAIEVDTQYF. Here the CDR3 DNA reads TGTGCCAGCAGCGCAATCGAGGTTGATACGCAGTATTTT.

This rearrangement joins TRBV14 to TRBJ2-7; D gene unclear. The CDR3 spans 11 residues. Trimming cost V 5 bases and J 7 bases, with 9 bases left between them. Germline assignment: CDR1 SGHDN and CDR2 FVKESK. The CDR3 here is CASSSGGEQYF. For the CDR3, the DNA is TGTGCCAGCAGCTCAGGTGGAGAGCAGTACTTC.

The rearrangement uses TRBV27 and TRBJ2-5; the D is unclear. The V and J ends lost 0 bases and 5 bases respectively, with 7 bases between them. Per germline, CDR1 MNHEY and CDR2 SMNVEV (reference sequence). CDR3 length equals 13 residues. The CDR3 reads CASSLSRLETQYF. CDR3 nucleotide sequence: TGTGCCAGCAGTTTATCTCGGTTGGAGACCCAGTACTTC.

The chain is built from TRBV2 and TRBJ2-7; 7 nucleotides match TRBD2. V lost 7 bases and J lost 3; bases outside the gene matches: 9. Germline-derived CDR1 and CDR2 are SNHLY and FYNNEI. The CDR3 is 14 residues long. CDR3 in amino acids: CASNSLAVNYEQYF. The CDR3 region has the DNA TGTGCCAGCAATAGCCTAGCGGTCAACTACGAGCAGTACTTC.

This chain links TRBV5-1 with TRBJ2-7; D is possibly TRBD1 (6 bases). Germline V gene data show CDR1 as SGHRS and CDR2 as YFSETQ. CDR3 size: 14 residues. V dropped 3 bases and J dropped 0 bases, with 10 bases sitting between them. CDR3 DNA sequence: TGCGCCAGCAGCTCCGGGACATCCTCCTACGAGCAGTACTTC. Translated: CASSSGTSSYEQYF.

The genes are TRBV7-2 and TRBJ2-3; D not resolved. Germline V gives CDR1 SGHTA, CDR2 FQGNSA. This CDR3 spans 13 amino acids. With 5 bases removed from V and 7 bases from J, the gap between germline ends came to 13 bases. CDR3: CASSPRLSNTQYF. The CDR3 DNA reads as TGTGCCAGCAGCCCGCGCCTTTCCAATACGCAGTATTTT.

This sequence joins TRBV27 and TRBJ1-2; maybe TRBD1 (5 bases). V was cut by 2 bases and J by 2 bases, with 9 bases left in between. The CDR3 is 14 amino acids. Germline V gene sequence: CDR1 MNHEY, CDR2 SMNVEV (reference sequence). The CDR3 DNA sequence: TGTGCCAGCAGTTTACTAGACAGCAACTATGGCTACACCTTC. Translation: CASSLLDSNYGYTF.

This rearrangement joins TRBV19 to TRBJ1-1; 9 bases fit TRBD1. V lost 4 bases, J lost 7 bases, and 7 bases stayed unmatched. Germline lookup yields CDR1 LNHDA and CDR2 SQIVND (reference sequence). This CDR3 is built from 14 residues. This CDR3 reads CASSTPDRGVEAFF. DNA of the CDR3: TGTGCCAGTAGTACCCCGGACAGGGGTGTTGAAGCTTTCTTT.

V gene TRBV4-1 combines with J gene TRBJ2-7; TRBD1 matches at 10 bases. The V gene's germline CDR1 is MGHRA and CDR2 YSYEKL. The V segment lost 1 base and the J segment 3 bases; nucleotides outside the gene matches: 6. CDR3 length: 16 residues. CDR3 protein: CASSQVGTGEDYEQYF. CDR3 bases: TGCGCCAGCAGCCAAGTAGGGACAGGGGAAGACTACGAGCAGTACTTC.

The V gene is TRBV30, the J gene TRBJ1-4; D possibly corresponds to TRBD1 (5 bases). This CDR3 contains 14 residues. Germline loops: CDR1 GTSNPN, CDR2 SVGIG (reference sequence). The V and J ends lost 4 bases and 4 bases respectively, with 13 bases between them. CDR3 protein: CAWTPGVGNEKLFF. DNA for the CDR3: TGTGCCTGGACCCCGGGGGTTGGTAATGAAAAACTGTTTTTT.

The genes are TRBV29-1 and TRBJ1-4, with D perhaps TRBD1 (5 bases). Germline V gene data show CDR1 as SQVTM and CDR2 as ANQGSEA. The germline V and J ends were trimmed by 4 bases and 3 bases, with 12 bases remaining between them. CDR3 size: 14 residues. The CDR3 region is CSVVEGTSNEKLFF. The CDR3 bases are TGCAGCGTTGTAGAAGGGACGTCTAATGAAAAACTGTTTTTT.

This sequence joins TRBV7-9 and TRBJ2-5; D possibly matches TRBD1 or TRBD2 (6 bases each). This CDR3 has 18 amino acids. Germline V gene data show CDR1 as SEHNR and CDR2 as FQNEAQ (reference sequence). V lost 5 bases and J 0 bases, leaving 22 bases between the germline ends. CDR3 nucleotide sequence: TGTGCCAGCAGCCCCCCGGGACTCTCAAGGGGGTACCAAGAGACCCAGTACTTC. It translates to CASSPPGLSRGYQETQYF.